Below are 9 T cell receptor beta chains sequenced from a single sample in a study of CD8 T cells in ankylosing spondylitis. TCRdb recomputed calls from the 5' RACE reads with MiXCR, one row per CDR3 protein. The table lists 200,000 or so distinct CDR3 sequences, 10% to 15% of them singletons, with approximately 10% in the top ten. Sequenced: blood, either unsorted or a sorted T cell fraction (not recorded which). These TCRs come from a female donor with ankylosing spondylitis or in good health (not recorded which).

About this clonotype: Since no conserved phenylalanine or tryptophan closes the CDR3, a read error is the likely cause. V is TRBV5-4 and J is TRBJ2-7, with D perhaps TRBD1 (6 bases). Deletions cut 4 bases from V and 7 bases from J, with 12 bases between. The CDR3 totals 12 residues. CDR1 SGHNT and CDR2 YYREEE come from the germline V gene (reference sequence). CDR3 coding DNA: TGTGCCAGCAGCCCGGATGGGACAGAGCAGTACCTC. It codes for CASSPDGTEQYL.

This clonotype was found many times. The CDR3: CASSYSDVVPLHF. In DNA form, the CDR3 reads TGTGCCAGCAGTTACTCGGACGTGGTGCCCCTCCACTTT. The chain employs TRBV6-2 or TRBV6-3 and TRBJ1-6, with D uncertain. The CDR3 spans 13 residues. The ends were cut back, 0 bases at V and 13 bases at J, with 10 bases in the middle. Germline CDR1 MNHEY, CDR2 SVGEGT.

This clonotype has at least ten counts. The gene calls are TRBV29-1 and TRBJ2-7; D is perhaps TRBD2 (6 bases). Germline V CDR1 and CDR2: SQVTM, ANQGSEA. The CDR3 covers 12 residues. Trimming removed 4 bases from V and 0 bases from J, with 7 bases in between. CDR3 residues: CSVGGDSYEQYF. The CDR3 DNA reads as TGCAGCGTTGGGGGGGACTCCTACGAGCAGTACTTC.

Concerning this clonotype itself: A much bigger clone sits one base away, suggesting this may be a read error. CDR3 in DNA: TGCGCCAGCAGCTCCGGACTAGCGAGAGGTTCCTACAATGAGCAGTTCTTC. Its protein product is CASSSGLARGSYNEQFF. This sequence joins TRBV5-1 and TRBJ2-1; 9 bases are a match to TRBD2. Germline V gives CDR1 SGHRS, CDR2 YFSETQ. CDR3 length: 17 residues. The junction had 8 bases not matched to a gene; V was cut back by 3 bases and J by 1 base.

This clonotype turned up a few times. This chain joins TRBV3-1 and TRBJ2-5; 14 bases are shared with TRBD2. The junction had 6 bases not matched to a gene; V was cut back by 1 base and J by 5 bases. CDR3 size: 17 residues. The germline CDR1 and CDR2 sequences are LGHDT and YNNKEL (reference sequence). Here the CDR3 DNA reads TGTGCCAGCAGCCAAGTGACGGGACTAGCGGGAGTGGAGACCCAGTACTTC. Translated, it gives CASSQVTGLAGVETQYF.

Many counts were recorded for this clonotype. The rearrangement links TRBV27 to TRBJ1-5; TRBD1 is a possible D gene (6 bases). Trimming took 5 bases from V and 5 from J, leaving 16 bases between them. Germline lookup yields CDR1 MNHEY and CDR2 SMNVEV (reference sequence). The CDR3 extends over 15 amino acids. CDR3 amino acids: CASSPFTGSDQPQHF. The CDR3 coding sequence is TGTGCCAGCAGTCCATTTACAGGGTCCGATCAGCCCCAGCATTTT.

The chain is built from TRBV7-2 and TRBJ1-4, with D unclear. Germline V gene lookup returns CDR1 SGHTA and CDR2 FQGNSA. The CDR3 loop spans 14 amino acids. Trimming pared 1 base from V and 15 bases from J, leaving 18 bases between. CDR3 sequence reads: CASSLDGPRMKLFF. CDR3 sequence (DNA): TGTGCCAGCAGCTTAGATGGGCCAAGGATGAAGTTGTTTTTT.

The sample holds many counts of this clonotype. V is TRBV6-4 and J is TRBJ2-1, with a tentative D call TRBD2 (6 bases). Trimming left V 2 bases short and J 2 bases short, with 10 bases between. CDR3 length: 15 residues. CDR1 MRHNA and CDR2 SNTAGT come from the germline V gene. CDR3 sequence (DNA): TGTGCCAGCAGTGACGAGGGAGGAACCTACAATGAGCAGTTCTTC. This translates into CASSDEGGTYNEQFF.

Regarding this clonotype: A read error may be the cause here, since a much bigger clone is one base away. The chain is built from TRBV20-1 and TRBJ2-7; the D gene could be TRBD1 or TRBD2 (5 bases each). CDR3 length equals 13 residues. Germline V gives CDR1 DFQATT, CDR2 SNEGSKA (reference sequence). The CDR3 sequence: CRALRDGPYEQYF. The CDR3 nucleotides read TGCAGAGCGCTCCGGGACGGCCCCTACGAGCAGTACTTC.